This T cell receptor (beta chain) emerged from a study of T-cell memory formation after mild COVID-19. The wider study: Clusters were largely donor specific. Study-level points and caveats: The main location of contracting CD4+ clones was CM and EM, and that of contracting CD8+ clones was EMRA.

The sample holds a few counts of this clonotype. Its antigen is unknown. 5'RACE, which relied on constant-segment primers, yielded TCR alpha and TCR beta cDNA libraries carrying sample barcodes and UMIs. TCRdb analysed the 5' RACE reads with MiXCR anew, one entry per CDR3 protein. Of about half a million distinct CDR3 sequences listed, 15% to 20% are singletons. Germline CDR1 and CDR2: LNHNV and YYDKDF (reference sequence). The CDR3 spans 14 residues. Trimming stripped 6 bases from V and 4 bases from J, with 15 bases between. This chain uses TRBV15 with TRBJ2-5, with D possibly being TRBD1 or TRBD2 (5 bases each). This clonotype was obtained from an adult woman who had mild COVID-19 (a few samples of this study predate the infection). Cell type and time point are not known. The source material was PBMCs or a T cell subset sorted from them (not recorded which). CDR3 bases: TGTGCCACCAGTCCCGGGGCGACTATAGAGACCCAGTACTTC. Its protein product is CATSPGATIETQYF.